This passage covers 21 T cell receptor beta chains from one sample sequenced in a study of blood T cell repertoires in COVID-19. Profiling relied on immunoSEQ multiplex PCR, and the TCRdb table lists in-frame clones only, not all of them. The sample consists of about 200,000 clones, approximately 88% of them appearing once. Sequencing was performed on peripheral blood. These receptors were taken from a man between 35 and 55 years old with acute or convalescent COVID-19.

This chain connects TRBV9 to TRBJ2-7; tentatively, D is TRBD2 (6 bases). Germline CDR1 SGDLS, CDR2 YYNGEE. V was clipped by 0 bases and J by 3 bases, with 16 bases between them. The CDR3 length is 16 residues. The CDR3: CASSVGAQAGHYEQYF. The CDR3 DNA follows: TGTGCCAGCAGCGTAGGCGCCCAAGCGGGCCACTACGAGCAGTACTTC.

This clone was detected a few times. A junction boundary mismatches the germline segment, possibly from a read error. The genes are TRBV7-9 and TRBJ1-1; TRBD1 aligns across 7 bases. This CDR3 region has 13 residues. Per the germline V gene, CDR1 is SEHNR and CDR2 is FQNEAQ (reference sequence). In DNA, the CDR3 is TGTGCCAGCAGCTTCGATGGGACAGCGTGGCTGGGCTTT. It is translated as CASSFDGTAWLGF. Full variable domain (rest looked up from reference TRBV7-9 and TRBJ1-1): DTGVSQNPRHKITKRGQNVTFRCDPISEHNRLYWYRQTLGQGPEFLTYFQNEAQLEKSRLLSDRFSAERPKGSFSTLEIQRTEQGDSAMYLCASSFDGTAWLGFGQGTRLTVV.

The chain recombines TRBV19 with TRBJ2-1, with D perhaps TRBD2 (7 bases). V lost 5 bases, J lost 8 bases, and 22 bases lay in between. Germline V gene lookup returns CDR1 LNHDA and CDR2 SQIVND (reference sequence). This CDR3 contains 16 residues. The CDR3 DNA reads TGTGCCAGTAGTTTACTCGTCGGGGGGCTAGTCTATGAGCAGTTCTTC. The encoded protein is CASSLLVGGLVYEQFF.

The CDR3 coding sequence is TGTGCCAGCAGCCACAACGCAGGGGGCTACGGGGAGACCCAGTACTTC. This gives the protein CASSHNAGGYGETQYF. The chain links TRBV14 to TRBJ2-5; 8 bases agree with TRBD1. The ends lost 3 bases at V and 5 bases at J; junction bases unmatched: 11. There are 16 residues in the CDR3. Per germline, CDR1 SGHDN and CDR2 FVKESK.

The chain recombines TRBV5-1 with TRBJ2-3; D is possibly TRBD1 (5 bases). This CDR3 is built from 15 residues. From germline, CDR1 is SGHRS and CDR2 YFSETQ. Trimming took 4 bases from V and 1 from J, leaving 13 bases between them. The CDR3 spells CASSLNPTGTDTQYF. The CDR3 DNA is TGCGCCAGCAGCCTCAATCCGACAGGCACAGATACGCAGTATTTT.

The chain has TRBV19 and TRBJ2-1, with 10 bases that match TRBD1. The V gene's germline CDR1 is LNHDA and CDR2 SQIVND (reference sequence). This CDR3 has 16 amino acids. The V gene end was trimmed by 5 bases and the J gene end by 6 bases; junction bases not matched to a gene: 10. The CDR3 DNA follows: TGTGCCAGTAGTCCTCGGGACAGGGGATCGTTCAATGAGCAGTTCTTC. As protein: CASSPRDRGSFNEQFF.

This clone was seen more than once but under ten times. The V gene is TRBV6-1, the J gene TRBJ2-7; the D gene is possibly TRBD1 (6 bases). The V gene lost 1 base and the J gene lost 0 bases, with 7 bases spanning the gap. CDR1 MNHNS and CDR2 SASEGT come from the germline V gene. This CDR3 spans 14 amino acids. The CDR3 here is CASSEGTVSYEQYF. The CDR3 bases are TGTGCCAGCAGTGAAGGGACAGTCTCCTACGAGCAGTACTTC.

This clone was found a few times. The chain joins TRBV19 to TRBJ2-1; the match to TRBD2 covers 7 bases. Unmatched junction bases numbered 1, after V lost 8 bases and J lost 3 bases. Per the germline V gene, CDR1 is LNHDA and CDR2 is SQIVND (reference sequence). This CDR3 spans 12 amino acids. CDR3: CASGLDYNEQFF. The CDR3, as DNA: TGTGCCAGTGGACTAGACTACAATGAGCAGTTCTTC.

V usage is TRBV18 and J usage is TRBJ2-7; 9 bases agree with TRBD1. In germline, CDR1 is KGHSH, CDR2 LQKENI. V lost 4 bases and J lost 7; bases outside the gene matches: 8. This CDR3 has 14 residues. This chain's CDR3 is CASSRGTGPLEQYF. CDR3 sequence (DNA): TGTGCCAGCTCACGTGGGACAGGGCCCCTTGAGCAGTACTTC.

This chain uses TRBV4-3 with TRBJ2-7; D call uncertain. Trimming removed 1 base from V and 4 bases from J, with 8 bases in between. Germline CDR1 and CDR2: LGHNA and YSLEER. This CDR3 spans 13 amino acids. As DNA, the CDR3 is TGCGCCAGCAGCCAAGGTGCGTCATACGAGCAGTACTTC. Translating it yields CASSQGASYEQYF.

This chain links TRBV30 with TRBJ2-7; 9 positions agree with TRBD2. The CDR3 runs 13 residues. Germline V lookup: CDR1 GTSNPN, CDR2 SVGIG (reference sequence). Trimming at V came to 2 bases and at J to 6 bases, leaving 5 bases not matched to a gene. For the CDR3, the DNA is TGTGCCTGGAGTCTGGGACTAGCAAGCGAGCAGTACTTC. This codes for CAWSLGLASEQYF. Full variable domain (rest looked up from reference TRBV30 and TRBJ2-7): SQTIHQWPATLVQPVGSPLSLECTVEGTSNPNLYWYRQAAGRGLQLLFYSVGIGQISSEVPQNLSASRPQDRQFILSSKKLLLSDSGFYLCAWSLGLASEQYFGPGTRLTVT.

This chain links TRBV5-4 with TRBJ2-2; TRBD2 aligns across 7 bases. The ends lost 2 bases at V and 5 bases at J; junction bases unmatched: 6. There are 15 residues in the CDR3. Germline V CDR1 and CDR2: SGHNT, YYREEE (reference sequence). DNA for the CDR3: TGTGCCAGCAGCTTACTAGCGCTAGGTACCGGGGAGCTGTTTTTT. Amino acids: CASSLLALGTGELFF. The variable domain in full, with the rest retrieved from reference TRBV5-4 and TRBJ2-2, is ETGVTQSPTHLIKTRGQQVTLRCSSQSGHNTVSWYQQALGQGPQFIFQYYREEENGRGNFPPRFSGLQFPNYSSELNVNALELDDSALYLCASSLLALGTGELFFGEGSRLTVL.

The chain links TRBV5-4 to TRBJ1-2, with D possibly TRBD1 on 6 matching bases. There are 16 residues in the CDR3. Per germline, CDR1 SGHNT and CDR2 YYREEE (reference sequence). V lost 5 bases to trimming and J lost 0 bases, with 17 bases between them. CDR3: CASSQPGHPSNYGYTF. The DNA of the CDR3 is TGTGCCAGCAGTCAACCGGGACACCCATCTAACTATGGCTACACCTTC.

This chain joins TRBV10-3 and TRBJ2-1; D may be TRBD1 (5 bases). Trimming removed 4 bases from V and 5 bases from J, with 12 bases in between. The CDR3 sequence is 14 residues long. CDR1 and CDR2 from the germline V gene are ENHRY and SYGVKD. CDR3 region: CAISGQGAHNEQFF. CDR3 sequence (DNA): TGTGCCATCAGTGGCCAGGGTGCCCACAATGAGCAGTTCTTC.

The chain has TRBV5-4 and TRBJ1-1, with 7 bases fitting TRBD1. The length of the CDR3 is 16 residues. The germline CDR1 and CDR2 sequences are SGHNT and YYREEE (reference sequence). V lost 2 bases and J lost 1; bases outside the gene matches: 8. The CDR3 DNA reads TGTGCCAGCAGCTTAGTTAGGACAGGACCGAACACTGAAGCTTTCTTT. Translated: CASSLVRTGPNTEAFF.

This chain joins TRBV28 and TRBJ2-7, with D unresolved. Germline values: CDR1 MDHEN, CDR2 SYDVKM. This CDR3 has 12 residues. The V gene lost 6 bases and the J gene lost 3 bases, with 9 bases spanning the gap. DNA of the CDR3: TGTGCCAGCAGCTCAGGAAACTACGAGCAGTACTTC. Its translation is CASSSGNYEQYF.

This chain connects TRBV7-6 to TRBJ2-5; the match to TRBD2 covers 12 bases. This CDR3 is 17 amino acids long. V was pared by 1 base and J by 2 bases, with 5 bases of the junction left unmatched. Germline CDR1 and CDR2: SGHVS and FNYEAQ. This CDR3 reads CASSLGLAGDKQETQYF. Here the CDR3 DNA reads TGTGCCAGCAGCTTAGGACTAGCGGGAGATAAGCAAGAGACCCAGTACTTC.

CDR3 in amino acids: CATSPGGGPYRNYGYTF. CDR3 DNA: TGTGCCACCAGCCCAGGCGGGGGGCCCTACCGTAACTATGGCTACACCTTC. J is TRBJ1-2 and V is TRBV15, with a possible D match to TRBD1 (6 bases). Deletions cut 5 bases from V and 1 base from J, with 20 bases between. The CDR3 sequence is 17 residues long. CDR1 is LNHNV, CDR2 YYDKDF, per germline (reference sequence).

The chain uses TRBV5-6 and TRBJ2-7; 11 nucleotides match TRBD2. CDR3 length equals 19 residues. Germline assignment: CDR1 SGHDT and CDR2 YYEEEE. V trimming: 0 bases; J trimming: 4 bases; junction bases outside the gene matches: 15. The CDR3 DNA is TGTGCCAGCAGCTTGGCCACGACTAGCGGGACCACGTTTGGTTACGAGCAGTACTTC. Its protein is CASSLATTSGTTFGYEQYF.

There are a few counts of this clone. The chain carries TRBV12-3 or TRBV12-4 and TRBJ1-3; TRBD1 might be the D (6 bases). The CDR3 contains 13 residues. The V gene lost 6 bases and the J gene lost 7 bases, with 13 bases spanning the gap. The CDR3 spells CASSSGGSNTIYF. The CDR3 DNA follows: TGTGCCAGCAGCTCTGGGGGCTCGAACACCATATATTTT.

The J gene is TRBJ2-3, the V gene TRBV14, with 8 bases lining up with TRBD1. CDR3 length: 15 residues. The germline V gene encodes CDR1 SGHDN and CDR2 FVKESK. The ends lost 3 bases at V and 4 bases at J; junction bases unmatched: 6. The CDR3: CASSQVQGAPDTQYF. CDR3 in DNA: TGTGCCAGCAGCCAGGTCCAGGGGGCCCCAGATACGCAGTATTTT.